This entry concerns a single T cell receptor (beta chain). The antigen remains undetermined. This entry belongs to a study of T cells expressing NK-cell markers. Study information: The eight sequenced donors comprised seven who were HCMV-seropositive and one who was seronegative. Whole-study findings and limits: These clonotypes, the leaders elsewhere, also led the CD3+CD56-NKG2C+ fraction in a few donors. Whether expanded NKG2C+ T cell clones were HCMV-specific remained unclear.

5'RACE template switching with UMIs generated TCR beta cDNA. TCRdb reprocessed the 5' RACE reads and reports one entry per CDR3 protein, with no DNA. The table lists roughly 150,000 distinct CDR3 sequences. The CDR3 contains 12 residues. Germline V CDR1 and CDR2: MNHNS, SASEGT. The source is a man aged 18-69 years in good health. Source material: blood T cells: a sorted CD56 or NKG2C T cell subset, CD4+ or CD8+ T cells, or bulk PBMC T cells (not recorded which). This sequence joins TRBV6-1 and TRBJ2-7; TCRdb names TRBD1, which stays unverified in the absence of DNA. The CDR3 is CAARGIAYEQYF.